One sample yielded the 27 T cell receptor beta chains listed below, sequenced in a study of regulatory T cells in long-lasting Graves disease (dated by TCRdb to the early 2020s). This specimen's time point label, interpreted: newly diagnosed GD, antithyroid drugs for less than 3 months. RNA was extracted from PBMCs in TRIzol for both TCR sequencing and RNA sequencing. Library prep was done by multiplex PCR. This sample was sequenced with an Illumina HiSeq 4000. To build TCR beta libraries, CDR3 regions were amplified by Arm-PCR using iRepertoire HTBI primers. TCRdb reworked the public reads: Q25 trimming with fastp, MiXCR clone assembly, productive beta chains retained. A single entry per CDR3 protein holds the most common genes and DNA from its merged rows. This sample lists hundreds of thousands of distinct CDR3 sequences; less than 20% were detected once. The ten largest clones add up to about 11% of the sample.

The sample was also linked to a second study, of T cells in Graves' hyperthyroidism and ophthalmopathy.

The sequencing used peripheral blood mononuclear cells (PBMCs), collected at new diagnosis, from a patient treated with antithyroid drugs. These receptors were taken from a young woman with Graves disease. Donor details come from another sample of the same person, matched by shared clones.

This clonotype was found once. A far more abundant clone sits one base away, making this likely a read error. The rearrangement uses TRBV28 and TRBJ2-5, with 7 nucleotides matching TRBD1. The CDR3 consists of 14 residues. Germline assignment: CDR1 MDHEN and CDR2 SYDVKM. The CDR3 loop is CASSVWDSQETRYF. The CDR3 coding sequence is TGTGCCAGCAGCGTCTGGGACAGCCAAGAGACCCGGTACTTC.

This clonotype showed up just a few times. The chain recombines TRBV7-9 with TRBJ1-6; D gene uncertain. Looked up from germline, CDR1 is SEHNR and CDR2 is FQNEAQ (reference sequence). The CDR3 runs 18 residues. With 5 bases removed from V and 0 bases from J, the gap between germline ends came to 17 bases. Written as DNA, the CDR3 is TGTGCCAGCAGCAACGACCAGGCCATAAGCTCCTATAATTCACCCCTCCACTTT. Its translation: CASSNDQAISSYNSPLHF.

This clonotype occurred many times. The chain couples TRBV5-1 to TRBJ2-2; 11 bases are shared with TRBD2. CDR3 length: 16 amino acids. V lost 5 bases to trimming and J lost 4 bases; unmatched junction nucleotides: 7. From germline, CDR1 is SGHRS and CDR2 YFSETQ. This chain's CDR3 is CASRIGTSGPTGELFF. The CDR3 bases are TGCGCCAGCAGAATCGGGACTAGCGGACCCACCGGGGAGCTGTTTTTT.

This clonotype was seen once. The rearrangement uses TRBV28 and TRBJ1-2, with unresolved D. This CDR3 comprises 16 residues. Trimming stripped 6 bases from V and 5 bases from J, with 22 bases between. Germline V gene sequence: CDR1 MDHEN, CDR2 SYDVKM. CDR3 region: CASRYPGSRAAYGYTF. CDR3 coding DNA: TGTGCCAGCAGGTACCCCGGTTCAAGGGCCGCTTATGGCTACACCTTC.

As to this clonotype: Possible read error: a much larger clone is one base away. The V gene is TRBV3-1, the J gene TRBJ2-7; the D gene is possibly TRBD1 (6 bases). Trimming removed 1 base at V and 9 bases at J, with 13 bases between. The CDR3 runs to 13 residues. Germline V gene sequence: CDR1 LGHDT, CDR2 YNNKEL (reference sequence). As DNA, the CDR3 is TGTGCCAGCAGCCAAGCAGGGGTTAACGGGCAGTACTTC. Encoded protein: CASSQAGVNGQYF.

Turning to this clonotype: A much more abundant neighbour one base away suggests this may be a read error. The J gene is TRBJ1-2, the V gene TRBV18; D gene unclear. Deletions cut 4 bases from V and 3 bases from J, with 12 bases between. Per germline, CDR1 KGHSH and CDR2 LQKENI. CDR3 length: 14 residues. The CDR3 sequence is CASSLSEGHYGYTF. DNA for the CDR3: TGTGCCAGCTCACTTTCAGAGGGCCACTATGGCTACACCTTC.

This clonotype has at least ten counts. The CDR3 here is CASSQENREANYGYTF. CDR3 coding DNA: TGTGCCAGCAGCCAAGAGAACAGGGAAGCTAACTATGGCTACACCTTC. This chain links TRBV3-1 with TRBJ1-2; D is perhaps TRBD1 (6 bases). CDR1 and CDR2 from the germline V gene are LGHDT and YNNKEL (reference sequence). This CDR3 is 16 amino acids long. V lost 0 bases, J lost 0 bases, and 11 bases lay in between.

This clonotype was detected ten times or more. V is TRBV12-3 or TRBV12-4 and J is TRBJ2-2; 9 nucleotides agree with TRBD1. The CDR3 runs 17 residues. With V trimmed by 7 bases and J by 6 bases, 15 bases remained unmatched. The CDR3, as DNA: TGTGCCAGCATCGGGACAGGGAAGGGTCGGGGATCCGGGGAGCTGTTTTTT. Translated: CASIGTGKGRGSGELFF.

There are many counts of this clonotype. The rearrangement links TRBV20-1 to TRBJ2-1; no clear D gene. This CDR3 comprises 11 residues. Deletions cut 6 bases from V and 9 bases from J, with 12 bases between. The germline CDR1 and CDR2 sequences are DFQATT and SNEGSKA (reference sequence). The CDR3 DNA sequence: TGCAGTGCGGATATAGGTCCTGAGCAGTTCTTC. As protein: CSADIGPEQFF.

This clonotype was seen at least ten times. The rearrangement uses TRBV2 and TRBJ1-6; weak D call: TRBD1 (5 bases). Germline V CDR1 and CDR2: SNHLY, FYNNEI. CDR3 size: 13 residues. V was cut by 5 bases and J by 8 bases, with 10 bases left in between. CDR3 amino acids: CASSQSRDSPLHF. The DNA for the CDR3 is TGTGCCAGCAGTCAAAGCAGGGATTCACCCCTCCACTTT. Together with reference TRBV2 and TRBJ1-6, the CDR3 gives the full variable domain: EPEVTQTPSHQVTQMGQEVILRCVPISNHLYFYWYRQILGQKVEFLVSFYNNEISEKSEIFDDQFSVERPDGSNFTLKIRSTKLEDSAMYFCASSQSRDSPLHFGNGTRLTVT.

For this clonotype: A read error may produce the germline difference seen at one junction end. The V gene is TRBV7-9, the J gene TRBJ2-6; D might be TRBD1 (5 bases). Per the germline V gene, CDR1 is SEHNR and CDR2 is FQNEAQ (reference sequence). The CDR3 is 17 residues long. In nucleotides, the CDR3 is TGTGCCAGCAGCTCCATTATGATTCTCCCTGGGGCCAACGTCCGGACTTTC. It is translated as CASSSIMILPGANVRTF.

The rearrangement uses TRBV7-2 and TRBJ2-1, with 9 bases aligning to TRBD2. The CDR3 consists of 16 residues. The J segment lost 6 bases and the V segment lost 0 bases, leaving 6 bases of the junction unmatched. Germline lookup yields CDR1 SGHTA and CDR2 FQGNSA. CDR3 loop: CASSLASRLAANEQFF. The DNA for the CDR3 is TGTGCCAGCAGCTTAGCCTCCCGACTAGCGGCCAATGAGCAGTTCTTC.

This clonotype came up once. The V and J genes are TRBV28 and TRBJ1-5, with D perhaps matching TRBD1 (5 bases). V lost 3 bases and J 6 bases, leaving 15 bases between the germline ends. CDR1 and CDR2 (germline): MDHEN, SYDVKM. The CDR3 contains 15 residues. In nucleotides, the CDR3 is TGTGCCAGCAGTTTGGGGGGGTGGGACTTTCAGCCCCAGCATTTT. Translating gives CASSLGGWDFQPQHF.

This clonotype was picked up a small number of times. The gene calls are TRBV9 and TRBJ2-7; 9 nucleotides match TRBD2. V shed 3 bases, J shed 0 bases, and the junction held 4 bases outside the gene matches. The germline CDR1 and CDR2 sequences are SGDLS and YYNGEE. This CDR3 comprises 15 residues. The CDR3 loop reads CASSAGTSISYEQYF. CDR3 in DNA: TGTGCCAGCAGCGCAGGGACTAGCATCTCCTACGAGCAGTACTTC.

This clonotype has a count of ten or more. This chain joins TRBV5-1 and TRBJ2-1; D is undetermined. The length of the CDR3 is 15 residues. Germline V gene lookup returns CDR1 SGHRS and CDR2 YFSETQ. V gave up 0 bases and J gave up 4 bases, with 11 bases separating them. CDR3 nucleotide sequence: TGCGCCAGCAGCTTGGCCGTGCTGACTTACAATGAGCAGTTCTTC. Protein product: CASSLAVLTYNEQFF.

This clonotype has at least ten counts. The V gene is TRBV30, the J gene TRBJ1-1, with 10 bases aligning to TRBD1. Germline values: CDR1 GTSNPN, CDR2 SVGIG (reference sequence). V lost 2 bases to trimming and J lost 5 bases; unmatched junction nucleotides: 2. CDR3 size: 13 residues. For the CDR3, the DNA is TGTGCCTGGAGTCGACAGGGGGCAACTGAAGCTTTCTTT. The encoded protein is CAWSRQGATEAFF.

This clonotype was counted many times. The chain joins TRBV11-2 to TRBJ2-1; D could derive from TRBD1 or TRBD2 (5 bases each). The CDR3 is 13 amino acids. Deletions cut 5 bases from V and 5 bases from J, with 10 bases between. Germline V gene lookup returns CDR1 SGHAT and CDR2 FQNNGV. Here the CDR3 reads CASSLGTNNEQFF. The CDR3 DNA follows: TGTGCCAGCAGCCTCGGGACGAACAATGAGCAGTTCTTC.

The gene calls are TRBV7-2 and TRBJ2-1; D is uncertain. Per germline, CDR1 SGHTA and CDR2 FQGNSA. Between the trimmed V and J ends, which lost 2 bases and 8 bases, there was a span of 16 bases. This CDR3 has 15 amino acids. In nucleotides, the CDR3 is TGTGCCAGCAGCTTATTGTTTTCGGGTATCGATGAGCAGTTCTTC. This sequence encodes CASSLLFSGIDEQFF.

This clonotype was counted ten times or more. The chain has TRBV29-1 and TRBJ2-2, with TRBD2 matching 8 bases. V was pared by 4 bases and J by 0 bases, with 10 bases of the junction left unmatched. The CDR3 loop spans 17 amino acids. Germline-derived CDR1 and CDR2 are SQVTM and ANQGSEA. In nucleotides, the CDR3 is TGCAGCGTTGTAGATGGGGCTAGCGGGTCGAACACCGGGGAGCTGTTTTTT. It translates to CSVVDGASGSNTGELFF.

Note on this clonotype: A much larger clone is a single base away; this may be a read error. CDR3 coding DNA: TGTGCCAGCAGCCGCCCTACGAACAGTGAGCAGTTCTTC. Protein product: CASSRPTNSEQFF. The genes are TRBV12-3 or TRBV12-4 and TRBJ2-1; D not certain. CDR3 length equals 13 residues. The V and J ends lost 6 bases and 9 bases respectively, with 15 bases between them.

This clonotype occurred many times. The CDR3: CASTDSDSSYEQYF. The CDR3 coding sequence is TGTGCCAGCACCGATTCTGACAGTTCCTACGAGCAGTACTTC. The chain joins TRBV7-9 to TRBJ2-7; TRBD1 is a possible D gene (5 bases). With 7 bases removed from V and 1 base from J, the gap between germline ends came to 14 bases. This CDR3 is 14 amino acids long. Germline-derived CDR1 and CDR2 are SEHNR and FQNEAQ (reference sequence).

Many counts were recorded for this clonotype. The chain uses TRBV7-9 and TRBJ2-1; 7 bases are a match to TRBD1. The CDR3 has 17 residues. V dropped 6 bases and J dropped 5; count of bases not matched to a gene: 16. The V gene's germline CDR1 is SEHNR and CDR2 FQNEAQ (reference sequence). The CDR3 protein is CASSRSYRDRANNEQFF. CDR3 nucleotides: TGTGCCAGCAGTCGATCGTACCGGGACAGAGCTAACAATGAGCAGTTCTTC. Full variable domain (missing parts from reference TRBV7-9 and TRBJ2-1): DTGVSQNPRHKITKRGQNVTFRCDPISEHNRLYWYRQTLGQGPEFLTYFQNEAQLEKSRLLSDRFSAERPKGSFSTLEIQRTEQGDSAMYLCASSRSYRDRANNEQFFGPGTRLTVL.

The rearrangement links TRBV6-2 or TRBV6-3 to TRBJ2-2; possibly TRBD1 or TRBD2 for D (6 bases each). The CDR3 sequence is 15 residues long. Germline assignment: CDR1 MNHEY and CDR2 SVGEGT. The ends were cut back, 6 bases at V and 4 bases at J, with 15 bases in the middle. The CDR3 protein is CASSLGGRVTGELFF. CDR3 nucleotides: TGTGCCAGCAGCTTAGGGGGGAGAGTCACCGGGGAGCTGTTTTTT.

The rearrangement links TRBV5-6 to TRBJ2-2; D is undetermined. Looked up from germline, CDR1 is SGHDT and CDR2 is YYEEEE. This CDR3 region has 16 residues. V was shortened by 2 bases and J by 4 bases, with 15 bases between the two germline ends. The CDR3 reads CASSLGPRWTTGELFF. The CDR3 bases are TGTGCCAGCAGCTTAGGGCCCCGATGGACCACCGGGGAGCTGTTTTTT.

This clonotype was counted many times. The rearrangement joins TRBV12-3 or TRBV12-4 to TRBJ2-7, with D hard to call. The CDR3 extends over 14 amino acids. The V gene lost 4 bases and the J gene lost 2 bases, with 12 bases spanning the gap. CDR3: CASSSGSLTYEQYF. In nucleotides, the CDR3 is TGTGCCAGCAGTTCGGGCAGTCTTACCTACGAGCAGTACTTC.

About this clonotype itself: A far larger clone is just one base off, so this is likely a read error. The J gene is TRBJ2-7, the V gene TRBV11-2, with no clear D. Germline-derived CDR1 and CDR2 are SGHAT and FQNNGV. CDR3 length: 13 amino acids. The ends were cut back, 6 bases at V and 7 bases at J, with 16 bases in the middle. This chain's CDR3 is CASRKLGYNEQYF. CDR3 bases: TGTGCCAGCAGGAAGCTGGGCTACAATGAGCAGTACTTC.

This clonotype was seen more than once but under ten times. The chain uses TRBV7-3 and TRBJ2-7; 8 bases align to TRBD2. Germline-derived CDR1 and CDR2 are SGHTA and FQGTGA. The junction had 10 bases not matched to a gene; V was cut back by 9 bases and J by 3 bases. The CDR3 length is 14 residues. CDR3 nucleotide sequence: TGTGCCAGTGAAAACCCGGGGGGGAGCTACGAGCAGTACTTC. It is translated as CASENPGGSYEQYF.